The 29 T cell receptor beta chains presented below share a single source sample, sequenced in a study of radiotherapy plus CTLA-4 blockade in lung cancer. Sequenced by immunoSEQ multiplex PCR; TCRdb stores in-frame clones only, minus some. The data hold around 130,000 clones, with around 89% observed a single time. The material was peripheral blood, obtained from a patient treated with radiotherapy plus ipilimumab. Receptor source: a human donor with non-small cell lung cancer that progressed on radiotherapy plus ipilimumab.

This clone was observed a single time. The J gene is TRBJ1-2, the V gene TRBV9, with 7 bases matching TRBD1. Germline lookup yields CDR1 SGDLS and CDR2 YYNGEE. This CDR3 is 15 amino acids long. J lost 6 bases, V lost 0 bases, and 8 bases had no gene match. CDR3 bases: TGTGCCAGCAGCGTAGGGGAAGGGGGCGCACATGGCTACACCTTC. Translated: CASSVGEGGAHGYTF.

V gene TRBV2 combines with J gene TRBJ2-7, with TRBD2 as a possible D gene (6 bases). The CDR3 is 14 amino acids. The V and J ends lost 8 bases and 2 bases respectively, with 16 bases between them. CDR1 SNHLY and CDR2 FYNNEI come from the germline V gene. The CDR3: CASQGTFLTYEQYF. The CDR3 DNA is TGTGCCAGCCAAGGGACTTTCCTCACCTACGAGCAGTACTTC. The variable domain in full, with the rest retrieved from reference TRBV2 and TRBJ2-7, is EPEVTQTPSHQVTQMGQEVILRCVPISNHLYFYWYRQILGQKVEFLVSFYNNEISEKSEIFDDQFSVERPDGSNFTLKIRSTKLEDSAMYFCASQGTFLTYEQYFGPGTRLTVT.

The chain carries TRBV11-2 and TRBJ2-7, with D perhaps TRBD2 (5 bases). Germline V gene sequence: CDR1 SGHAT, CDR2 FQNNGV. This CDR3 spans 13 amino acids. V was cut by 8 bases and J by 4 bases, with 15 bases left in between. The CDR3 protein is CASAPEVGYEQYF. CDR3 DNA: TGTGCCAGCGCCCCGGAGGTGGGTTACGAGCAGTACTTC.

V is TRBV5-1 and J is TRBJ2-1; D gene ambiguous. Germline CDR1 SGHRS, CDR2 YFSETQ. The germline V and J ends were trimmed by 0 bases and 0 bases, with 10 bases remaining between them. CDR3 length: 16 amino acids. The CDR3: CASSLDAGFSYNEQFF. The CDR3 DNA reads TGCGCCAGCAGCTTGGACGCAGGATTCTCCTACAATGAGCAGTTCTTC.

This chain uses TRBV30 with TRBJ2-1, with 13 bases that match TRBD2. The CDR3 extends over 17 amino acids. The germline CDR1 and CDR2 sequences are GTSNPN and SVGIG (reference sequence). V dropped 0 bases and J dropped 10; count of bases not matched to a gene: 12. The CDR3 here is CAWSVLAGLAGVREQFF. The DNA of the CDR3 is TGTGCCTGGAGTGTATTAGCCGGACTAGCGGGAGTTCGGGAGCAGTTCTTC.

This chain links TRBV6-5 with TRBJ2-5; 7 bases fit TRBD2. This CDR3 is 12 amino acids long. Germline CDR1 is MNHEY and CDR2 is SVGAGI. V was pared by 6 bases and J by 3 bases, with 1 base of the junction left unmatched. This CDR3 reads CASSLAEETQYF. As DNA, the CDR3 is TGTGCCAGCAGCCTAGCGGAAGAGACCCAGTACTTC.

Remarks on this clone: Given the absence of the conserved phenylalanine or tryptophan at the CDR3 end, a read error is likely. The DNA is left out, because the CDR3 cannot be placed on it with certainty; the CDR3 is given as TCRdb lists it. This chain uses TRBV19 with TRBJ1-1; the table's D call, TRBD1, was not checked against the DNA. The CDR3 is 11 residues long, ends included. The germline V gene encodes CDR1 LNHDA and CDR2 SQIVND (reference sequence). This CDR3 reads CASSILGTGGI.

The rearrangement uses TRBV5-6 and TRBJ2-5; TRBD1 might be the D (6 bases). The J call may be faulty, since TRBJ2-7 better matches the DNA end. The CDR3 is 16 residues long. Germline V gene lookup returns CDR1 SGHDT and CDR2 YYEEEE. The CDR3: CASTHFRTASSYEQYF. DNA for the CDR3: TGTGCCAGCACCCATTTCCGGACAGCTAGCTCCTACGAGCAGTACTTC.

This chain uses TRBV9 with TRBJ1-2, with 7 positions matching TRBD1. J was trimmed by 4 bases and V by 4 bases; bases with no gene match: 16. This CDR3 has 17 amino acids. Germline loops: CDR1 SGDLS, CDR2 YYNGEE. The CDR3 here is CASSPSPRQGSTYGYTF. The DNA for the CDR3 is TGTGCCAGCAGCCCTAGCCCTCGACAGGGCTCTACCTATGGCTACACCTTC. The full variable domain, in which reference TRBV9 and TRBJ1-2 provide the parts outside the CDR3, is DSGVTQTPKHLITATGQRVTLRCSPRSGDLSVYWYQQSLDQGLQFLIQYYNGEERAKGNILERFSAQQFPDLHSELNLSSLELGDSALYFCASSPSPRQGSTYGYTFGSGTRLTVV.

The table lists this clone with a count of one. CDR3 protein: CASSFLGTSGHTDTQYF. DNA for the CDR3: TGTGCCAGCAGCTTCCTTGGGACTAGCGGCCACACAGATACGCAGTATTTT. The chain uses TRBV25-1 and TRBJ2-3, with 11 nucleotides matching TRBD2. The CDR3 totals 17 residues. The trim removed 6 bases at V and 2 bases at J, leaving 10 bases unmatched. The V gene's germline CDR1 is MGHDK and CDR2 SYGVNS.

The gene calls are TRBV6-1 and TRBJ2-1; D gene unclear. V shed 6 bases and J shed 0 bases, with 12 bases lying between them. This CDR3 is built from 15 residues. The germline V gene has CDR1 MNHNS and CDR2 SASEGT. This CDR3 reads CASRPDLSSYNEQFF. The CDR3, as DNA: TGTGCCAGCAGGCCCGACCTGAGCTCCTACAATGAGCAGTTCTTC.

The chain recombines TRBV9 with TRBJ1-2; 7 bases align to TRBD1. The CDR3 totals 14 residues. CDR1 SGDLS and CDR2 YYNGEE come from the germline V gene. With 4 bases clipped from V and 6 bases from J, the junction kept 9 bases outside the gene matches. CDR3 protein: CASSPTGTSHGYTF. The CDR3 DNA reads TGTGCCAGCAGCCCGACAGGGACGTCCCATGGCTACACCTTC.

The CDR3 loop reads CASSTSRVQPQHF. CDR3 in DNA: TGTGCCAGCAGTACGTCCAGGGTCCAGCCCCAGCATTTT. The chain uses TRBV6-6 and TRBJ1-5; maybe TRBD1 (5 bases). The V gene's germline CDR1 is MNHNY and CDR2 SVGAGI (reference sequence). V shed 5 bases and J shed 7 bases, with 12 bases lying between them. CDR3 length: 13 amino acids.

This chain's CDR3 is CASSPGQGAHEQYF. CDR3 nucleotides: TGTGCCAGCTCCCCCGGACAGGGGGCTCACGAGCAGTACTTC. The chain employs TRBV18 and TRBJ2-7, with 11 bases lining up with TRBD1. Germline values: CDR1 KGHSH, CDR2 LQKENI. Germline trimming cut 6 bases from V and 5 bases from J; bases unmatched to any gene: 6. The CDR3 loop spans 14 amino acids.

This clone has just one count. This rearrangement joins TRBV7-8 to TRBJ1-5, with D maybe TRBD1 (5 bases). Germline lookup yields CDR1 SGHVS and CDR2 FQNEAQ. This CDR3 region has 12 residues. Trimming removed 4 bases from V and 6 bases from J, with 7 bases in between. CDR3 bases: TGTGCCAGCAGCTCCGACAGTCAGCCCCAGCATTTT. It encodes CASSSDSQPQHF.

This chain links TRBV5-1 with TRBJ2-6; 9 bases match TRBD2. The trim removed 0 bases at V and 2 bases at J, leaving 12 bases unmatched. The germline V gene has CDR1 SGHRS and CDR2 YFSETQ. This CDR3 has 20 amino acids. CDR3 sequence: CASSLGEPGLALAGANVLTF. In DNA form, the CDR3 reads TGCGCCAGCAGCTTGGGAGAACCGGGACTAGCACTGGCTGGGGCCAACGTCCTGACTTTC. The full variable domain, in which reference TRBV5-1 and TRBJ2-6 provide the parts outside the CDR3, is KAGVTQTPRYLIKTRGQQVTLSCSPISGHRSVSWYQQTPGQGLQFLFEYFSETQRNKGNFPGRFSGRQFSNSRSEMNVSTLELGDSALYLCASSLGEPGLALAGANVLTFGAGSRLTVL.

This rearrangement joins TRBV6-5 to TRBJ2-7; D not certain. The V gene's germline CDR1 is MNHEY and CDR2 SVGAGI. The germline V and J ends were trimmed by 6 bases and 3 bases, with 12 bases remaining between them. CDR3 length: 13 amino acids. Here the CDR3 reads CASRDDLVYEQYF. The CDR3 nucleotides read TGTGCCAGCAGGGACGACTTGGTCTACGAGCAGTACTTC.

This chain connects TRBV5-1 to TRBJ2-7; TRBD1 matches at 10 bases. Unmatched junction bases numbered 8, after V lost 6 bases and J lost 5 bases. Germline lookup yields CDR1 SGHRS and CDR2 YFSETQ. This CDR3 is 14 amino acids long. The DNA of the CDR3 is TGCGCCAGCACCCCGGGACAGGGGTTACACGAGCAGTACTTC. It codes for CASTPGQGLHEQYF. The variable domain in full, with the rest retrieved from reference TRBV5-1 and TRBJ2-7, is KAGVTQTPRYLIKTRGQQVTLSCSPISGHRSVSWYQQTPGQGLQFLFEYFSETQRNKGNFPGRFSGRQFSNSRSEMNVSTLELGDSALYLCASTPGQGLHEQYFGPGTRLTVT.

V and J are TRBV5-5 and TRBJ1-2; D uncertain. Germline CDR1 and CDR2: SGHKS and YYEKEE (reference sequence). This CDR3 region has 13 residues. The V end lost 3 bases, the J end lost 2 bases, and 8 bases lay between the germline ends. This CDR3 is CASSSGGNYGYTF. CDR3 sequence (DNA): TGTGCCAGCAGCTCGGGAGGCAACTATGGCTACACCTTC.

This chain links TRBV7-2 with TRBJ2-7; the D gene is possibly TRBD1 (6 bases). The CDR3 consists of 15 residues. Germline lookup yields CDR1 SGHTA and CDR2 FQGNSA. V shed 2 bases and J shed 0 bases, with 11 bases lying between them. The CDR3 bases are TGTGCCAGCAGCTTACAGGGGAGCTTCTCCTACGAGCAGTACTTC. Protein product: CASSLQGSFSYEQYF.

The CDR3 bases are TGTGCCAGCAGCCCTCAACCGGGACAGGCAGCTTTCTTT. It yields the protein CASSPQPGQAAFF. The V gene is TRBV7-3, the J gene TRBJ1-1; TRBD1 agrees at 8 bases. Germline-derived CDR1 and CDR2 are SGHTA and FQGTGA. Trimming took 5 bases from V and 10 from J; bases not matched to a gene: 9. The CDR3 has 13 amino acids. Based on the CDR3 plus reference TRBV7-3 and TRBJ1-1, the full variable domain is GAGVSQTPSNKVTEKGKYVELRCDPISGHTALYWYRQSLGQGPEFLIYFQGTGAADDSGLPNDRFFAVRPEGSVSTLKIQRTERGDSAVYLCASSPQPGQAAFFGQGTRLTVV.

The chain has TRBV5-1 and TRBJ1-1; possibly TRBD1 for D (6 bases). Trimming pared 0 bases from V and 2 bases from J, leaving 11 bases between. The CDR3 spans 15 residues. The germline V gene has CDR1 SGHRS and CDR2 YFSETQ. CDR3 sequence (DNA): TGCGCCAGCAGCTTGGAGGGGGGTGTCAACACTGAAGCTTTCTTT. This translates into CASSLEGGVNTEAFF.

V gene TRBV6-5 combines with J gene TRBJ1-5, with D possibly matching TRBD1 (5 bases). V was shortened by 5 bases and J by 6 bases, with 11 bases between the two germline ends. CDR1 and CDR2 from the germline V gene are MNHEY and SVGAGI. The CDR3 extends over 13 amino acids. The DNA for the CDR3 is TGTGCCAGCAGTCAGCGGGACGGTCAGCCCCAGCATTTT. Translating gives CASSQRDGQPQHF.

The rearrangement uses TRBV10-3 and TRBJ1-2, with 7 nucleotides matching TRBD1. Germline CDR1 ENHRY, CDR2 SYGVKD. V shed 10 bases and J 5 bases; nucleotides not matched to a gene: 7. The CDR3 covers 12 residues. The CDR3 region is CATRGQIYGYTF. The CDR3 bases are TGTGCCACCCGGGGACAGATATATGGCTACACCTTC.

The chain links TRBV5-6 to TRBJ1-1; D may be TRBD1 (5 bases). The CDR3 has 14 amino acids. Germline CDR1 SGHDT, CDR2 YYEEEE. V gave up 5 bases and J gave up 2 bases, with 13 bases separating them. CDR3 sequence reads: CASRAGRANTEAFF. CDR3 nucleotide sequence: TGTGCCAGCAGGGCGGGACGGGCCAACACTGAAGCTTTCTTT. Together with reference TRBV5-6 and TRBJ1-1, the CDR3 gives the full variable domain: DAGVTQSPTHLIKTRGQQVTLRCSPKSGHDTVSWYQQALGQGPQFIFQYYEEEERQRGNFPDRFSGHQFPNYSSELNVNALLLGDSALYLCASRAGRANTEAFFGQGTRLTVV.

V gene TRBV20-1 combines with J gene TRBJ1-2; a possible D gene is TRBD1 (6 bases). The length of the CDR3 is 11 residues. V was pared by 3 bases and J by 8 bases, with 10 bases between. Germline CDR1 DFQATT, CDR2 SNEGSKA (reference sequence). CDR3 region: CSASWGPGYTF. As DNA, the CDR3 is TGCAGTGCTAGCTGGGGGCCGGGCTACACCTTC.

The J gene is TRBJ2-2, the V gene TRBV29-1, with 8 bases that match TRBD2. V was pared by 7 bases and J by 0 bases, with 4 bases of the junction left unmatched. The CDR3 contains 14 residues. Germline-derived CDR1 and CDR2 are SQVTM and ANQGSEA. The CDR3 region has the DNA TGCAGCGGAAATAGCGGGGCGAACACCGGGGAGCTGTTTTTT. Translating it yields CSGNSGANTGELFF.

J is TRBJ2-7 and V is TRBV7-3, with 7 bases lining up with TRBD2. V dropped 5 bases and J dropped 3; count of bases not matched to a gene: 16. The V gene's germline CDR1 is SGHTA and CDR2 FQGTGA. The CDR3 has 17 residues. The CDR3 DNA is TGTGCCAGCAGCAAACGGGTCGGGCGGGAGAATCACTACGAGCAGTACTTC. Its translation: CASSKRVGRENHYEQYF.

This chain uses TRBV29-1 with TRBJ2-6; 11 nucleotides agree with TRBD1. Germline trimming cut 6 bases from V and 0 bases from J; bases unmatched to any gene: 1. The CDR3 is made up of 15 amino acids. Germline assignment: CDR1 SQVTM and CDR2 ANQGSEA. This chain's CDR3 is CSVGTGGSGANVLTF. CDR3 coding DNA: TGCAGCGTCGGGACAGGGGGCTCTGGGGCCAACGTCCTGACTTTC.